Presented here are 32 T cell receptor beta chains from one specimen sequenced in a study of cytomegalovirus exposure and HLA in healthy donors. Amplification used 60 Vbeta primers and 13 Jbeta primers. Using immunoSEQ multiplex PCR, the repertoire was profiled, and TCRdb retains in-frame clones only, with some absent. The sample holds around 140,000 clones, around 78% seen once. Sequencing was done on a sample of PBMCs. These receptors all come from a woman aged 18-29 years in good health and CMV-seropositive.

The V gene is TRBV5-1, the J gene TRBJ2-5; D not resolved. Germline V lookup: CDR1 SGHRS, CDR2 YFSETQ. Trimming took off 7 bases at V and 2 bases at J, with 15 bases between the two ends. The CDR3 spans 14 residues. The CDR3 nucleotides are TGCGCCAGCCGCCGACAAGTTTCTCAAGAGACCCAGTACTTC. This codes for CASRRQVSQETQYF.

The chain recombines TRBV19 with TRBJ2-5, with D perhaps TRBD1 (6 bases). Germline V gene lookup returns CDR1 LNHDA and CDR2 SQIVND (reference sequence). This CDR3 spans 16 amino acids. Trimming took 5 bases from V and 1 from J, leaving 17 bases between them. The CDR3 DNA reads TGTGCCAGTAGTCCGCCGGGAAGAGGGGGCCAAGAGACCCAGTACTTC. Translated, it gives CASSPPGRGGQETQYF.

V is TRBV6-1 and J is TRBJ1-5; 7 bases map to TRBD1. The CDR3 loop spans 19 amino acids. V was pared by 1 base and J by 5 bases, with 17 bases of the junction left unmatched. Per germline, CDR1 MNHNS and CDR2 SASEGT. CDR3 protein: CASSEERGANRGGHQPQHF. CDR3 coding DNA: TGTGCCAGCAGTGAAGAGCGAGGGGCGAACAGGGGAGGCCATCAGCCCCAGCATTTT.

The chain combines TRBV5-5 with TRBJ1-2; possibly TRBD1 for D (5 bases). The V gene lost 1 base and the J gene lost 1 base, with 8 bases spanning the gap. CDR3 length: 14 amino acids. CDR1 is SGHKS, CDR2 YYEKEE, per germline (reference sequence). CDR3 sequence reads: CASSLRTSNYGYTF. The CDR3 DNA sequence: TGTGCCAGCAGCTTGCGGACAAGTAACTATGGCTACACCTTC.

This rearrangement joins TRBV15 to TRBJ1-1; 7 bases are a match to TRBD1. This CDR3 is built from 17 residues. The J segment lost 0 bases and the V segment lost 3 bases, leaving 10 bases of the junction unmatched. Germline V gene sequence: CDR1 LNHNV, CDR2 YYDKDF (reference sequence). The CDR3 loop is CATSRGRRGPMNTEAFF. CDR3 coding DNA: TGTGCCACCAGCAGGGGAAGGAGGGGGCCCATGAACACTGAAGCTTTCTTT.

In DNA, the CDR3 is TGTGCCAGCAGGACGACAGGGGGAGGCTACACCTTC. It codes for CASRTTGGGYTF. The chain is built from TRBV6-6 and TRBJ1-2, with 9 nucleotides matching TRBD1. The CDR3 has 12 residues. From germline, CDR1 is MNHNY and CDR2 SVGAGI (reference sequence). With V trimmed by 6 bases and J by 8 bases, 4 bases remained unmatched.

The chain carries TRBV5-1 and TRBJ1-1; TRBD1 agrees at 8 bases. Germline CDR1 reads SGHRS; CDR2 reads YFSETQ. V gave up 4 bases and J gave up 1 base; unmatched junction bases: 6. This CDR3 region has 15 residues. CDR3 in DNA: TGCGCCAGCAGCCTAGGACAGGGTAGGAACACTGAAGCTTTCTTT. This translates into CASSLGQGRNTEAFF.

This sequence joins TRBV28 and TRBJ1-2, with D unresolved. The CDR3 has 12 amino acids. V lost 6 bases, J lost 4 bases, and 9 bases lay in between. CDR1 and CDR2 from the germline V gene are MDHEN and SYDVKM. The CDR3 DNA is TGTGCCAGCAGCGGCAGCGCCTATGGCTACACCTTC. Translating gives CASSGSAYGYTF.

This chain links TRBV28 with TRBJ2-7, with D unclear. With 6 bases removed from V and 1 base from J, the gap between germline ends came to 7 bases. This CDR3 is 12 amino acids long. Per the germline V gene, CDR1 is MDHEN and CDR2 is SYDVKM. CDR3 in amino acids: CASSATSYEQYF. The CDR3 DNA reads as TGTGCCAGCAGCGCAACTTCCTACGAGCAGTACTTC. The full variable domain, its missing parts supplied by reference TRBV28 and TRBJ2-7, is DVKVTQSSRYLVKRTGEKVFLECVQDMDHENMFWYRQDPGLGLRLIYFSYDVKMKEKGDIPEGYSVSREKKERFSLILESASTNQTSMYLCASSATSYEQYFGPGTRLTVT.

The CDR3 DNA follows: TGTGCCAGCAGCTCCGGTGGACTAGCGGGGGACAATGAGCAGTTCTTC. Amino acid sequence: CASSSGGLAGDNEQFF. The chain recombines TRBV5-6 with TRBJ2-1, with 13 bases identical to TRBD2. V shed 3 bases and J 5 bases; nucleotides not matched to a gene: 5. The CDR3 contains 16 residues. Germline V gene lookup returns CDR1 SGHDT and CDR2 YYEEEE.

The rearrangement links TRBV19 to TRBJ1-4; possibly TRBD1 for D (5 bases). Trimming shortened V by 7 bases and J by 0 bases, and 12 bases separated the two germline ends. Germline V gives CDR1 LNHDA, CDR2 SQIVND (reference sequence). This CDR3 spans 15 amino acids. CDR3 coding DNA: TGTGCCAGTAAGCAGGGCGGGGCAACTAATGAAAAACTGTTTTTT. Translation gives CASKQGGATNEKLFF.

This clone was observed a single time. The chain recombines TRBV30 with TRBJ1-3; D may be TRBD1 (6 bases). The CDR3 runs to 15 residues. Germline CDR1 is GTSNPN and CDR2 is SVGIG (reference sequence). V was shortened by 3 bases and J by 1 base, with 13 bases between the two germline ends. CDR3 nucleotides: TGTGCCTGGAGCCCAGGGGCTAATTCTGGAAACACCATATATTTT. Its translation: CAWSPGANSGNTIYF.

The chain is built from TRBV7-2 and TRBJ2-5; the match to TRBD1 covers 8 bases. The trim removed 0 bases at V and 5 bases at J, leaving 14 bases unmatched. The CDR3 contains 18 residues. Germline values: CDR1 SGHTA, CDR2 FQGNSA. The CDR3 is CASSLAATRQGWGETQYF. The CDR3 nucleotides are TGTGCCAGCAGCTTAGCTGCGACTCGACAGGGGTGGGGGGAGACCCAGTACTTC.

The chain couples TRBV19 to TRBJ2-7; 10 bases line up with TRBD1. The CDR3 is 15 residues long. The V gene end was trimmed by 6 bases and the J gene end by 4 bases; junction bases not matched to a gene: 9. Germline loops: CDR1 LNHDA, CDR2 SQIVND (reference sequence). This CDR3 reads CASSRLGQGPYEQYF. In DNA, the CDR3 is TGTGCCAGTAGCCGCCTGGGACAGGGGCCTTACGAGCAGTACTTC.

CDR3 in DNA: TGTGCCAGCAGCTTAGGGGGGCGTAATGAAGCTTTCTTT. Protein sequence: CASSLGGRNEAFF. The chain couples TRBV11-2 to TRBJ1-1; perhaps TRBD1 as D (6 bases). V lost 1 base, J lost 7 bases, and 10 bases lay in between. The CDR3 consists of 13 residues. Germline V gene sequence: CDR1 SGHAT, CDR2 FQNNGV.

This clone has a single count. CDR3 in amino acids: CASSLPSGVNTDTQYF. For the CDR3, the DNA is TGTGCCAGCAGCTTACCTAGCGGTGTTAACACAGATACGCAGTATTTT. The J gene is TRBJ2-3, the V gene TRBV5-5, with 7 bases that match TRBD2. CDR3 length: 16 amino acids. CDR1 and CDR2 (germline): SGHKS, YYEKEE (reference sequence). The V gene end was trimmed by 2 bases and the J gene end by 2 bases; junction bases not matched to a gene: 8. Together with reference TRBV5-5 and TRBJ2-3, the CDR3 gives the full variable domain: DAGVTQSPTHLIKTRGQQVTLRCSPISGHKSVSWYQQVLGQGPQFIFQYYEKEERGRGNFPDRFSARQFPNYSSELNVNALLLGDSALYLCASSLPSGVNTDTQYFGPGTRLTVL.

The V call is TRBV5-1, the J call TRBJ2-7, with TRBD1 as a possible D gene (6 bases). Trimming shortened V by 4 bases and J by 2 bases, and 10 bases separated the two germline ends. The CDR3 sequence is 13 residues long. Germline lookup yields CDR1 SGHRS and CDR2 YFSETQ. The DNA of the CDR3 is TGCGCCAGCAGCCCTGGACAGACCTACGAGCAGTACTTC. It translates to CASSPGQTYEQYF.

The CDR3 region is CASSFGQNTEAFF. CDR3 DNA: TGTGCCAGTAGTTTCGGACAGAACACTGAAGCTTTCTTT. The V and J genes are TRBV19 and TRBJ1-1, with D perhaps TRBD1 (5 bases). V was trimmed by 5 bases and J by 1 base, leaving 8 bases between them. CDR1 and CDR2 from the germline V gene are LNHDA and SQIVND (reference sequence). The CDR3 spans 13 residues.

The chain has TRBV9 and TRBJ2-1; weak D call: TRBD1 (6 bases). Germline-derived CDR1 and CDR2 are SGDLS and YYNGEE. Trimming took 0 bases from V and 10 from J, leaving 14 bases between them. This CDR3 has 14 residues. The CDR3 nucleotides read TGTGCCAGCAGCGTAGCTTTGGGCAGGGGCGAGCAGTTCTTC. This sequence encodes CASSVALGRGEQFF. Full variable domain (remainder filled in from reference TRBV9 and TRBJ2-1): DSGVTQTPKHLITATGQRVTLRCSPRSGDLSVYWYQQSLDQGLQFLIQYYNGEERAKGNILERFSAQQFPDLHSELNLSSLELGDSALYFCASSVALGRGEQFFGPGTRLTVL.

This chain links TRBV9 with TRBJ1-1; 7 bases map to TRBD1. Trimming cost V 3 bases and J 4 bases; bases outside gene matches: 3. The germline gives CDR1 SGDLS, CDR2 YYNGEE. The CDR3 sequence is 13 residues long. In nucleotides, the CDR3 is TGTGCCAGCAGCGGACAGGGTTCCACTGAAGCTTTCTTT. It codes for CASSGQGSTEAFF.

The chain recombines TRBV11-2 with TRBJ2-7, with a weak D call TRBD1 (5 bases). Germline assignment: CDR1 SGHAT and CDR2 FQNNGV. The CDR3 runs to 15 residues. With 5 bases removed from V and 0 bases from J, the gap between germline ends came to 14 bases. The CDR3 DNA is TGTGCCAGCAGCCGAACAGGACACAGCTCCTACGAGCAGTACTTC. It yields the protein CASSRTGHSSYEQYF. Using reference TRBV11-2 and TRBJ2-7 for the parts outside the CDR3, the full variable domain is EAGVAQSPRYKIIEKRQSVAFWCNPISGHATLYWYQQILGQGPKLLIQFQNNGVVDDSQLPKDRFSAERLKGVDSTLKIQPAKLEDSAVYLCASSRTGHSSYEQYFGPGTRLTVT.

The chain employs TRBV25-1 and TRBJ2-2, with a weak D call TRBD2 (7 bases). Per germline, CDR1 MGHDK and CDR2 SYGVNS. This CDR3 spans 14 amino acids. Trimming removed 3 bases from V and 4 bases from J, with 9 bases in between. The CDR3 DNA is TGTGCCAGCAGTGATGGGGGGGCCACCGGGGAGCTGTTTTTT. It codes for CASSDGGATGELFF. The full variable domain, completed using reference TRBV25-1 and TRBJ2-2, is EADIYQTPRYLVIGTGKKITLECSQTMGHDKMYWYQQDPGMELHLIHYSYGVNSTEKGDLSSESTVSRIRTEHFPLTLESARPSHTSQYLCASSDGGATGELFFGEGSRLTVL.

This clone was observed once. CDR3 coding DNA: TGCGCCAGCAGCTTAAGCGGGGGACTTGATGAGCAGTTCTTC. It translates to CASSLSGGLDEQFF. The J gene is TRBJ2-1, the V gene TRBV5-1; TRBD2 matches at 8 bases. Looked up from germline, CDR1 is SGHRS and CDR2 is YFSETQ. This CDR3 is built from 14 residues. V was clipped by 2 bases and J by 8 bases; unmatched bases: 6.

V usage is TRBV5-4 and J usage is TRBJ2-7, with 11 bases that match TRBD2. The CDR3 sequence is 14 residues long. Germline V gives CDR1 SGHNT, CDR2 YYREEE (reference sequence). Losses at the gene ends were 5 bases for V and 7 bases for J; bases not matched to a gene: 8. For the CDR3, the DNA is TGTGCCAGCAGGGTAGCGGGGGGGCCAAGGGAGCAGTACTTC. Protein sequence: CASRVAGGPREQYF. The whole variable domain, remainder taken from reference TRBV5-4 and TRBJ2-7, is ETGVTQSPTHLIKTRGQQVTLRCSSQSGHNTVSWYQQALGQGPQFIFQYYREEENGRGNFPPRFSGLQFPNYSSELNVNALELDDSALYLCASRVAGGPREQYFGPGTRLTVT.

V usage is TRBV7-6 and J usage is TRBJ1-1; 7 nucleotides match TRBD1. This CDR3 has 16 residues. Trimming took 1 base from V and 6 from J; bases not matched to a gene: 11. CDR1 SGHVS and CDR2 FNYEAQ come from the germline V gene. The CDR3 sequence: CASSLETGLPSAEAFF. The CDR3 coding sequence is TGTGCCAGCAGCTTAGAGACAGGGCTTCCCTCCGCTGAAGCTTTCTTT.

The V gene is TRBV28, the J gene TRBJ2-7; 8 bases are a match to TRBD1. Germline CDR1 is MDHEN and CDR2 is SYDVKM. The junction had 8 bases not matched to a gene; V was cut back by 6 bases and J by 4 bases. The length of the CDR3 is 14 residues. The CDR3 sequence: CASSLGQGLYEQYF. Here the CDR3 DNA reads TGTGCCAGCAGCCTTGGACAGGGTCTTTACGAGCAGTACTTC.

The chain couples TRBV23-1 to TRBJ1-2; possible D gene TRBD1, 6 bases. TRBV23-1 is known as an ORF, though its function is uncertain. The ends were cut back, 4 bases at V and 4 bases at J, with 13 bases in the middle. The CDR3 sequence is 14 residues long. CDR3 DNA: TGCGCCAGCAGTCCTTCGGACAGCGCCTATGGCTACACCTTC. Translating gives CASSPSDSAYGYTF.

Only a few counts were recorded for this clone. This chain uses TRBV5-4 with TRBJ1-2, with a tentative D call TRBD1 (6 bases). V was pared by 0 bases and J by 2 bases, with 11 bases between. This CDR3 region has 15 residues. Germline values: CDR1 SGHNT, CDR2 YYREEE (reference sequence). In DNA form, the CDR3 reads TGTGCCAGCAGCTTGGATCCAGGGGTAAACTATGGCTACACCTTC. It specifies CASSLDPGVNYGYTF.

V is TRBV23-1 and J is TRBJ1-1, with 7 bases identical to TRBD1. TRBV23-1 is recorded as an ORF, its role being uncertain. The CDR3 extends over 18 amino acids. V lost 2 bases to trimming and J lost 2 bases; unmatched junction nucleotides: 14. The CDR3 coding sequence is TGCGCCAGCAGTCAAATCCCTTCCAGGGGACAGATTAACACTGAAGCTTTCTTT. As protein: CASSQIPSRGQINTEAFF.

The J gene is TRBJ1-1, the V gene TRBV30, with 7 bases that match TRBD1. The CDR3 length is 12 residues. Trimming removed 4 bases from V and 6 bases from J; junction bases left unmatched: 5. Germline V gene sequence: CDR1 GTSNPN, CDR2 SVGIG (reference sequence). The CDR3 reads CAWTTDRSEAFF. The CDR3 bases are TGTGCCTGGACTACGGACAGGTCTGAAGCTTTCTTT.

This chain connects TRBV5-6 to TRBJ1-2; 9 bases fit TRBD1. The junction had 4 bases not matched to a gene; V was cut back by 2 bases and J by 8 bases. This CDR3 is 13 amino acids long. The germline V gene encodes CDR1 SGHDT and CDR2 YYEEEE. The CDR3 DNA reads TGTGCCAGCAGCTTCGGACAGGGGAAAGGCTACACCTTC. Amino acids: CASSFGQGKGYTF.

The V call is TRBV30, the J call TRBJ1-1; D is undetermined. This CDR3 is 14 amino acids long. In germline, CDR1 is GTSNPN, CDR2 SVGIG (reference sequence). Trimming cost V 5 bases and J 4 bases, with 17 bases left between them. The DNA for the CDR3 is TGTGCCTGGGGAGCGGGGTACGGTAGCACTGAAGCTTTCTTT. Residues: CAWGAGYGSTEAFF.